The 15 T cell receptor beta chains reported below all come from one sample, sequenced in a study of cytomegalovirus exposure and HLA in healthy donors. 60 Vbeta and 13 Jbeta primers were used in PCR. Some clones are missing from TCRdb's copy, which holds only in-frame ones; the method was immunoSEQ multiplex PCR. This repertoire comprises about 65,000 clones; its ten largest clones make up approximately 15%. Sample: PBMCs. The receptors here all came from a boy aged 5-17 years in good health and CMV-seronegative.

The rearrangement uses TRBV11-3 and TRBJ2-3; 12 nucleotides agree with TRBD2. Trimming took 4 bases from V and 0 from J; bases not matched to a gene: 5. The length of the CDR3 is 17 residues. The germline CDR1 and CDR2 sequences are SGHNT and YENEEA. CDR3 DNA sequence: TGTGCCAGCAGCTCTAGGACTAGCGGGATCAGCACAGATACGCAGTATTTT. It encodes CASSSRTSGISTDTQYF.

The J gene is TRBJ2-5, the V gene TRBV5-6; TRBD2 aligns across 7 bases. The tail of the sequence fits TRBJ2-7 better, so the J call may be wrong. Per germline, CDR1 SGHDT and CDR2 YYEEEE. The CDR3 runs to 14 residues. CDR3 bases: TGTGCCAGCAGCTTGGCAGGGAGGGACTACGAGCAGTACTTC. Translating gives CASSLAGRDYEQYF.

The V and J genes are TRBV29-1 and TRBJ2-3; D perhaps matches TRBD1 (6 bases). CDR3 length: 14 amino acids. Germline V CDR1 and CDR2: SQVTM, ANQGSEA. Trimming removed 3 bases at V and 1 base at J, with 11 bases between. CDR3 amino acids: CSVDRGFGTDTQYF. In DNA form, the CDR3 reads TGCAGCGTTGACAGGGGCTTTGGCACAGATACGCAGTATTTT.

V and J are TRBV30 and TRBJ1-6; tentative D call: TRBD1 (6 bases). The CDR3 loop spans 14 amino acids. The germline V gene encodes CDR1 GTSNPN and CDR2 SVGIG (reference sequence). V lost 1 base to trimming and J lost 5 bases, with 9 bases between them. The CDR3 region is CAWSEGVDNSPLHF. For the CDR3, the DNA is TGTGCCTGGAGTGAGGGGGTGGATAATTCACCCCTCCACTTT.

The genes are TRBV30 and TRBJ2-6, with D uncertain. The CDR3 runs 16 residues. Germline loops: CDR1 GTSNPN, CDR2 SVGIG (reference sequence). V was trimmed by 3 bases and J by 2 bases, leaving 14 bases between them. The CDR3 region has the DNA TGTGCCTGGAGGGGCTACAGTCTCCCTGGGGCCAACGTCCTGACTTTC. Translating it yields CAWRGYSLPGANVLTF.

The rearrangement uses TRBV30 and TRBJ2-4, with 12 positions matching TRBD1. The length of the CDR3 is 20 residues. V trimming: 3 bases; J trimming: 6 bases; junction bases outside the gene matches: 21. Germline V gives CDR1 GTSNPN, CDR2 SVGIG (reference sequence). Here the CDR3 DNA reads TGTGCCTGGAGGCCTCTCGGGACAGGGGGCGCGGGGGGTCGTAGAAACATTCAGTACTTC. Protein product: CAWRPLGTGGAGGRRNIQYF. The variable domain in full, with the rest retrieved from reference TRBV30 and TRBJ2-4, is SQTIHQWPATLVQPVGSPLSLECTVEGTSNPNLYWYRQAAGRGLQLLFYSVGIGQISSEVPQNLSASRPQDRQFILSSKKLLLSDSGFYLCAWRPLGTGGAGGRRNIQYFGAGTRLSVL.

V gene TRBV5-4 combines with J gene TRBJ2-6, with D tentatively TRBD2 (5 bases). V lost 0 bases and J lost 2, with 6 bases in between. Germline CDR1 and CDR2: SGHNT and YYREEE (reference sequence). CDR3 length: 15 amino acids. The CDR3 spells CASSLGGAGANVLTF. The CDR3 DNA sequence: TGTGCCAGCAGCTTGGGGGGAGCTGGGGCCAACGTCCTGACTTTC.

As regards this clone: At one of its ends the junction is not consistent with the germline gene, which may arise from a read error. This chain uses TRBV5-1 with TRBJ1-1; 7 bases align to TRBD1. In germline, CDR1 is SGHRS, CDR2 YFSETQ. The length of the CDR3 is 14 residues. The CDR3 DNA sequence: TGCGCCAGCAACTTGGACAGGTTGAACACTGAAGCTTTCTTT. It specifies CASNLDRLNTEAFF.

This chain connects TRBV25-1 to TRBJ2-1, with 7 bases identical to TRBD1. V shed 1 base, J shed 3 bases, and the junction held 6 bases outside the gene matches. Germline loops: CDR1 MGHDK, CDR2 SYGVNS. The CDR3 loop spans 16 amino acids. The DNA for the CDR3 is TGTGCCAGCAGTGAATCCCTGGACAGGTTCTACAATGAGCAGTTCTTC. It translates to CASSESLDRFYNEQFF. The variable domain in full, completed from reference TRBV25-1 and TRBJ2-1, reads EADIYQTPRYLVIGTGKKITLECSQTMGHDKMYWYQQDPGMELHLIHYSYGVNSTEKGDLSSESTVSRIRTEHFPLTLESARPSHTSQYLCASSESLDRFYNEQFFGPGTRLTVL.

The chain joins TRBV7-9 to TRBJ2-1; TRBD2 aligns across 7 bases. CDR1 is SEHNR, CDR2 FQNEAQ, per germline (reference sequence). The length of the CDR3 is 16 residues. The trim removed 1 base at V and 5 bases at J, leaving 8 bases unmatched. The CDR3 is CASSLVSGRAHNEQFF. The CDR3 DNA follows: TGTGCCAGCAGCTTAGTTTCGGGGAGGGCACACAATGAGCAGTTCTTC.

The rearrangement links TRBV11-2 to TRBJ2-1; TRBD1 is a possible D gene (6 bases). V was trimmed by 4 bases and J by 9 bases, leaving 16 bases between them. Germline loops: CDR1 SGHAT, CDR2 FQNNGV. This CDR3 is 14 amino acids long. For the CDR3, the DNA is TGTGCCAGCAGCTGGGGTGGGGGCACGGTTGAGCAGTTCTTC. It is translated as CASSWGGGTVEQFF.

This sequence joins TRBV19 and TRBJ2-1; no clear D gene. Per germline, CDR1 LNHDA and CDR2 SQIVND (reference sequence). Trimming removed 5 bases from V and 6 bases from J, with 14 bases in between. The CDR3 has 14 residues. In DNA, the CDR3 is TGTGCCAGTAGTTCGCGTGGTTTAAGCAATGAGCAGTTCTTC. It specifies CASSSRGLSNEQFF.

The genes are TRBV5-1 and TRBJ2-2; possible D gene TRBD2, 5 bases. The CDR3 consists of 15 residues. The V end lost 1 base, the J end lost 0 bases, and 7 bases lay between the germline ends. Germline CDR1 reads SGHRS; CDR2 reads YFSETQ. CDR3 sequence reads: CASSLRDTNTGELFF. Here the CDR3 DNA reads TGCGCCAGCAGCTTGCGGGATACGAACACCGGGGAGCTGTTTTTT. Complete variable domain (other parts from reference TRBV5-1 and TRBJ2-2): KAGVTQTPRYLIKTRGQQVTLSCSPISGHRSVSWYQQTPGQGLQFLFEYFSETQRNKGNFPGRFSGRQFSNSRSEMNVSTLELGDSALYLCASSLRDTNTGELFFGEGSRLTVL.

This sequence joins TRBV6-5 and TRBJ1-1; maybe TRBD1 (6 bases). V shed 7 bases and J shed 11 bases, with 26 bases lying between them. CDR3 length equals 15 residues. From germline, CDR1 is MNHEY and CDR2 SVGAGI. CDR3 region: CASIFTGLGGREAFF. Here the CDR3 DNA reads TGTGCCAGCATCTTTACAGGGTTGGGGGGGCGGGAGGCTTTCTTT.

The V gene is TRBV14, the J gene TRBJ1-2, with TRBD1 identical over 11 bases. CDR3 length: 15 residues. V lost 4 bases, J lost 7 bases, and 8 bases stayed unmatched. CDR1 and CDR2 from the germline V gene are SGHDN and FVKESK. The CDR3 nucleotides read TGTGCCAGCAGCCCCGTCGGACAGGGGGCACTTGGCTACACCTTC. Residues: CASSPVGQGALGYTF.